These T cell receptor beta chains were read from a single sample in a study of monozygotic twins with cystic fibrosis. TCRdb's table, derived via immunoSEQ multiplex PCR, lists solely in-frame clones and lacks some. The sample carries tens of thousands of clones, about 85% recorded once. Input material: blood. The receptors were sampled from a girl aged 2 to 9 with cystic fibrosis. Both conserved end residues are trimmed from each CDR3. A D gene is named only where the DNA matches it firmly. Size is omitted from some rows. Given values are once, few, many or a class for expanded clones.

d_gene	abundance	j_gene	v_gene	CDR3aa
TRBD1	once	TRBJ2-2	TRBV7-2	ASSLGRTGLYPGELF
NA	NA	TRBJ2-3	TRBV7-6	ASSSSGTGGDTQY
NA	once	TRBJ2-3	TRBV4-2	ASSQDGTANTDTQY
TRBD1	NA	TRBJ1-2	TRBV9	ASSVAVLGGQQPSIYGYT
NA	NA	TRBJ2-1	TRBV27	ASSPLVANEQF
NA	few	TRBJ1-2	TRBV2	ASSGEAGAYGYT
NA	NA	TRBJ1-2	TRBV6-6	ASSTWGRSYGYT
TRBD2	NA	TRBJ2-1	TRBV5-1	ASSLDRGLAGGNEQF
NA	few	TRBJ1-5	TRBV5-1	ASSLSGSGNQPQH
NA	NA	TRBJ2-7	TRBV5-1	ASSLGLGLAQYEQY
TRBD2	once	TRBJ2-1	TRBV19	ASSTGLAGNEQF
NA	NA	TRBJ1-3	TRBV9	ASSVVSSGNTIY
TRBD2	NA	TRBJ2-1	TRBV11-3	ASSMGLAAYNEQF
NA	NA	TRBJ2-7	TRBV30	AWSGSVPYEQY
NA	few	TRBJ1-2	TRBV30	AWSLTPAGSDGYT
NA	NA	TRBJ1-1	TRBV9	ASSVGGRGTEAF
NA	NA	TRBJ1-1	TRBV29-1	SVEGAENTEAF
TRBD1	NA	TRBJ2-3	TRBV5-1	ASSLGTGGEDTQY
NA	NA	TRBJ2-1	TRBV27	ASSLTGSSYNEQF
NA	NA	TRBJ1-1	TRBV5-1	ASSLATVGVNTEAF
NA	NA	TRBJ2-1	TRBV2	ASRKGEKGEF
NA	NA	TRBJ1-2	TRBV7-9	ASSLLQGNYGYT
NA	NA	TRBJ1-1	TRBV9	ASTALYLENTEAF
NA	NA	TRBJ2-1	TRBV5-8	ASSLGTHNEQF
TRBD1	once	TRBJ1-2	TRBV27	ASSPTGGRLHYGYT
TRBD2	few	TRBJ2-7	TRBV28	ASSATSGYSYEQY
NA	NA	TRBJ1-6	TRBV28	ASRGSRPSYNSPLH
NA	NA	TRBJ2-5	TRBV25-1	ASSEGGLKETQY
NA	NA	TRBJ1-2	TRBV6-5	ASSTGNYGYT
TRBD1	NA	TRBJ2-7	TRBV4-1	ASSQGGTGYGEQY
NA	NA	TRBJ1-1	TRBV2	ASRGQPDNTEAF
NA	NA	TRBJ1-2	TRBV4-1	ASSQAGRRNYGYT
TRBD1	NA	TRBJ2-4	TRBV6-4	ASRGTVIAKNIQY
NA	few	TRBJ1-1	TRBV9	ASSANRNTEAF
TRBD2	NA	TRBJ2-7	TRBV19	ASSISASGSVYEQY
TRBD1	once	TRBJ2-3	TRBV12-5	ASGSPGGDTQY
NA	NA	TRBJ1-2	TRBV5-6	ASSLATTGDYGYT
NA	NA	TRBJ2-7	TRBV10-1	ASSFGQNEQY
NA	NA	TRBJ2-5	TRBV6-5	ASSEPGLQTQY
TRBD1	once	TRBJ2-7	TRBV2	ASRLQGKYYEQY
NA	NA	TRBJ2-3	TRBV6-1	ASTDESGTDTQY
NA	NA	TRBJ1-1	TRBV5-1	ASSSSGKNTEAF
NA	NA	TRBJ1-3	TRBV5-1	ASSTGGAGSGNTIY
NA	NA	TRBJ2-1	TRBV12-5	ASGSWTMYNEQF
NA	NA	TRBJ1-2	TRBV2	ASSGLGIAGYT
NA	NA	TRBJ1-1	TRBV2	ASRQRGDGEAF
NA	NA	TRBJ2-7	TRBV5-4	ASSLGTAKNYEQY
TRBD1	NA	TRBJ1-6	TRBV6-5	ASRIGQGNNSPLH
TRBD1	NA	TRBJ1-1	TRBV7-9	ASSLETGRNTEAF
NA	NA	TRBJ2-1	TRBV27	ASRPRSNEQF
NA	NA	TRBJ2-7	TRBV19	ASSRGGEQY